Listed below are T cell receptor beta chains from one sample, sequenced in a study of cytomegalovirus exposure and HLA in healthy donors. Sequenced by immunoSEQ multiplex PCR; TCRdb stores in-frame clones only, minus some. The sample lists over 200,000 clones, around 80% seen once, with around 2.9% in the top ten. The sequenced sample was PBMCs. Every receptor here comes from a woman in her sixties in good health and CMV-seropositive. Both conserved end residues are part of each CDR3. Fields, in order: clone size, V gene, J gene, D gene, CDR3 protein, CDR3 DNA. The D gene is left open where the match is weak. Size is stated for part of the rows, as once, few or many counts, or as a class when the clone is expanded.

NA	TRBV28	TRBJ1-2	NA	CASSPGQRGYTF	TGTGCCAGCAGTCCGGGACAAAGGGGCTACACCTTC
few	TRBV30	TRBJ1-2	TRBD1	CAWIQQGRIGYGYTF	TGTGCCTGGATCCAACAGGGGAGGATCGGCTATGGCTACACCTTC
NA	TRBV5-1	TRBJ1-3	NA	CASSLESQGNTIYF	TGCGCCAGCAGCTTGGAGTCACAGGGAAACACCATATATTTT
NA	TRBV7-2	TRBJ2-7	TRBD1	CASSKDRNYEQYF	TGTGCCAGCAGCAAGGACAGGAACTACGAGCAGTACTTC
NA	TRBV5-4	TRBJ1-2	NA	CASSPGTNGYGYTF	TGTGCCAGCAGCCCGGGGACAAATGGCTATGGCTACACCTTC
NA	TRBV18	TRBJ1-1	NA	CASSPRTAPTEAFF	TGTGCCAGCTCACCTCGGACAGCCCCCACTGAAGCTTTCTTT
few	TRBV5-4	TRBJ2-3	TRBD1	CASSLGGQGGDTQYF	TGTGCCAGCAGCTTGGGCGGACAGGGTGGAGATACGCAGTATTTT
NA	TRBV5-4	TRBJ2-3	TRBD2	CASSSKLAGGVEYF	TGTGCCAGCAGCTCTAAACTAGCGGGAGGGGTGGAGTATTTT
NA	TRBV11-2	TRBJ2-7	NA	CASSLDRGYEQYF	TGTGCCAGCAGCTTAGACAGGGGCTACGAGCAGTACTTC
NA	TRBV10-3	TRBJ2-5	NA	CAISESTTDQETQYF	TGTGCCATCAGTGAGTCGACGACAGACCAAGAGACCCAGTACTTC
NA	TRBV6-1	TRBJ1-2	NA	CASSVRIGGPLDGYTF	TGTGCCAGCAGTGTGAGGATCGGGGGGCCGTTAGATGGCTACACCTTC
NA	TRBV2	TRBJ1-1	TRBD1	CASRGDRAAEAFF	TGTGCCAGCAGGGGGGACAGGGCGGCTGAAGCTTTCTTT
NA	TRBV5-1	TRBJ1-3	NA	CASSPDSSGNTIYF	TGCGCCAGCAGCCCGGACAGCTCTGGAAACACCATATATTTT
few	TRBV5-4	TRBJ1-2	NA	CASSLVPTDYGYTF	TGTGCCAGCAGCTTGGTCCCGACAGACTATGGCTACACCTTC
NA	TRBV6-1	TRBJ2-1	NA	CASSPSRIGEQFF	TGTGCCAGCAGTCCTAGCAGGATTGGGGAGCAGTTCTTC
NA	TRBV5-4	TRBJ1-2	TRBD1	CASSLGQGKYYGYTF	TGTGCCAGCAGCTTGGGACAGGGAAAATACTATGGCTACACCTTC
NA	TRBV27	TRBJ2-1	TRBD2	CASSAGTSYGEQFF	TGTGCCAGCAGTGCCGGGACTAGCTATGGTGAGCAGTTCTTC
NA	TRBV6-1	TRBJ2-7	TRBD1	CASRAGTGISYEQYF	TGTGCCAGCAGGGCGGGGACAGGGATCTCCTACGAGCAGTACTTC
few	TRBV6-1	TRBJ2-7	TRBD1	CASSVGQAYEQYF	TGTGCCAGCAGTGTGGGACAGGCCTACGAGCAGTACTTC
NA	TRBV5-4	TRBJ2-1	TRBD2	CASSFPSSGGDPEQFF	TGTGCCAGCAGCTTTCCATCTAGCGGGGGGGACCCCGAGCAGTTCTTC
NA	TRBV6-5	TRBJ2-7	TRBD1	CASSYSPTGQMYF	TGTGCCAGCAGTTACTCCCCGACAGGGCAGATGTACTTC
NA	TRBV2	TRBJ1-1	TRBD1	CASSFSVRDRVNTEAFF	TGTGCCAGCAGTTTTTCCGTCCGGGACAGGGTGAACACTGAAGCTTTCTTT
few	TRBV6-4	TRBJ2-7	TRBD2	CASSVLAGGEQYF	TGTGCCAGCAGTGTATTAGCGGGAGGCGAGCAGTACTTC
few	TRBV19	TRBJ1-1	NA	CASSGALNTEAFF	TGTGCCAGCTCAGGGGCCCTGAACACTGAAGCTTTCTTT
few	TRBV2	TRBJ2-3	TRBD2	CASRIGTSGSTDTQYF	TGTGCCAGCAGGATCGGGACTAGCGGGAGCACAGATACGCAGTATTTT
NA	TRBV5-1	TRBJ1-5	NA	CASSLGGAGSGNQPQHF	TGCGCCAGCAGCTTGGGAGGAGCAGGGTCTGGCAATCAGCCCCAGCATTTT
NA	TRBV6-5	TRBJ2-7	NA	CASSFDRDFSYEQYF	TGTGCCAGCAGTTTCGACCGGGACTTCTCCTACGAGCAGTACTTC